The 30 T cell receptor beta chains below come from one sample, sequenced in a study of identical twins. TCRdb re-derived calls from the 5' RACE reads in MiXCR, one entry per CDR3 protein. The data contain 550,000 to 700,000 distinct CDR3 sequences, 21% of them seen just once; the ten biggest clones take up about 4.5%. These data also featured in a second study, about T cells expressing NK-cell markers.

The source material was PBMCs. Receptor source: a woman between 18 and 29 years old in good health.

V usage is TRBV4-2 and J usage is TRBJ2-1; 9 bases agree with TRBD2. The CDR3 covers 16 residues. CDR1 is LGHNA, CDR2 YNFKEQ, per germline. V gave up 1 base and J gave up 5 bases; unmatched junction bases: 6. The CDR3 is CASSQVSQRGDNEQFF. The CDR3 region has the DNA TGTGCCAGCAGCCAAGTTAGCCAGCGGGGGGACAATGAGCAGTTCTTC.

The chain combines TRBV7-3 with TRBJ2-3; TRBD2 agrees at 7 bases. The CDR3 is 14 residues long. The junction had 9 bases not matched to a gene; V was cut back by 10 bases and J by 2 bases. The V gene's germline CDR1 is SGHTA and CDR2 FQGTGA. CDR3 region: CATSGGGNTDTQYF. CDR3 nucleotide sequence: TGTGCCACCTCGGGCGGGGGTAACACAGATACGCAGTATTTT.

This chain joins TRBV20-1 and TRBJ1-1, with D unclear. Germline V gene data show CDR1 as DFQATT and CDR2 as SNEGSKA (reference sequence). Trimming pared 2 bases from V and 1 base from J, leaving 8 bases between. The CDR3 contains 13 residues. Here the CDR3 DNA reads TGCAGTGCTAGAAGCGACCCGAACACTGAAGCTTTCTTT. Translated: CSARSDPNTEAFF.

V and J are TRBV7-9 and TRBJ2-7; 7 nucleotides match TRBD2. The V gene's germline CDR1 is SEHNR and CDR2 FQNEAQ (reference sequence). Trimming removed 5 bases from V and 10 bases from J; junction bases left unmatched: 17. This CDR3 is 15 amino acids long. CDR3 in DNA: TGTGCCAGCAGCCTTAGCGGGTTGATAGTGGGAGAACAGTACTTC. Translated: CASSLSGLIVGEQYF.

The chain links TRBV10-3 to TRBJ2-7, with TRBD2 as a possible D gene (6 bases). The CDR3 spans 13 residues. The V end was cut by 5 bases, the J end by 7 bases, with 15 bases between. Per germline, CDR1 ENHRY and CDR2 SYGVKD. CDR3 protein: CAISIADVSEQYF. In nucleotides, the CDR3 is TGTGCCATCAGTATAGCGGATGTATCGGAGCAGTACTTC.

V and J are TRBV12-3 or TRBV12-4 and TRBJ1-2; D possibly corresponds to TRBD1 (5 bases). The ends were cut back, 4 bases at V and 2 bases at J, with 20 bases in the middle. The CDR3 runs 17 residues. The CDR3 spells CASSSILPGLQNYGYTF. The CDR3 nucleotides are TGTGCCAGCAGTTCCATACTACCGGGACTCCAGAACTATGGCTACACCTTC.

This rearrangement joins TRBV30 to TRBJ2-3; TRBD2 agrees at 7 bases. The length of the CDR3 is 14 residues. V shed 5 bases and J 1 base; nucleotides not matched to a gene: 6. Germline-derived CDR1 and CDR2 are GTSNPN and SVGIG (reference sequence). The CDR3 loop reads CAWASGVGTDTQYF. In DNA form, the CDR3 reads TGTGCCTGGGCTAGCGGAGTAGGCACAGATACGCAGTATTTT.

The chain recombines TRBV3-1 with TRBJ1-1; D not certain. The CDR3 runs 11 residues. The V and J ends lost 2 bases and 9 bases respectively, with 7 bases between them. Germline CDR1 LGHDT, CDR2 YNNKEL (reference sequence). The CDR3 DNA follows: TGTGCCAGCAGCCAACATACGAAAGCTTTCTTT. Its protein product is CASSQHTKAFF.

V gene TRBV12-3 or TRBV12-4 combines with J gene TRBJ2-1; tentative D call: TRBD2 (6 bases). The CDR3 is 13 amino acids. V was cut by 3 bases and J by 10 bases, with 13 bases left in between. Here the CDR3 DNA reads TGTGCCAGCAGTTTCCGTCGTGGGGGGGAGCAGTTCTTC. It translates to CASSFRRGGEQFF.

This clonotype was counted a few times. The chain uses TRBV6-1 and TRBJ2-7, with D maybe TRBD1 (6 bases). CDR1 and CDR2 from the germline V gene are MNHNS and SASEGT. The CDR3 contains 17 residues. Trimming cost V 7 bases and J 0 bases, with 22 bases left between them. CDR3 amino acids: CASTHFAPDSSSYEQYF. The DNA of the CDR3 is TGTGCCAGCACCCATTTCGCACCGGACAGTAGCTCCTACGAGCAGTACTTC.

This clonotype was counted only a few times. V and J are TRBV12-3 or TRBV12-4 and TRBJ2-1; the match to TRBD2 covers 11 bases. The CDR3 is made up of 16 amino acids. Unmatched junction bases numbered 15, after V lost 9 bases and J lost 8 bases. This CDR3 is CASCASGGQVRHEQFF. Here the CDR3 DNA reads TGTGCCAGTTGTGCTAGCGGGGGGCAGGTGAGGCATGAGCAGTTCTTC.

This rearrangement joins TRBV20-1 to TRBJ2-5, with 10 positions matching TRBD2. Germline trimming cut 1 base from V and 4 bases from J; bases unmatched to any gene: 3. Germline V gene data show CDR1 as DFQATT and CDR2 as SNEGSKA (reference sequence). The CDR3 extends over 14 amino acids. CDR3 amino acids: CSARARLAGETQYF. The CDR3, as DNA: TGCAGTGCTAGAGCTCGACTAGCGGGAGAGACCCAGTACTTC.

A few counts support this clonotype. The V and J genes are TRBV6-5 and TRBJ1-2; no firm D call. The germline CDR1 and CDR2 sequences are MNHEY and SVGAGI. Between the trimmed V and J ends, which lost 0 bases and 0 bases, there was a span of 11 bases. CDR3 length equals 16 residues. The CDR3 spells CASSYSSGRTNYGYTF. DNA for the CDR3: TGTGCCAGCAGTTACTCGTCCGGTAGGACTAACTATGGCTACACCTTC.

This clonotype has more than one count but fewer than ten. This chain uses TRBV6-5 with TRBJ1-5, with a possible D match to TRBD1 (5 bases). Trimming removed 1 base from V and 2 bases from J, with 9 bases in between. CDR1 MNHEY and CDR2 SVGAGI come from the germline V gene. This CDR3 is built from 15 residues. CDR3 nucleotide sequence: TGTGCCAGCAGTTACTTCAGGGATGGCAATCAGCCCCAGCATTTT. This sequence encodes CASSYFRDGNQPQHF.

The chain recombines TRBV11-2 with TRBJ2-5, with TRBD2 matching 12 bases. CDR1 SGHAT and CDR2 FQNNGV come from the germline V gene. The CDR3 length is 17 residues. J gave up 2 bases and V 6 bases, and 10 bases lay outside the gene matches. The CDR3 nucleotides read TGTGCCAGCAGTTTCTCATGGACTAGCGGGAAACAAGAGACCCAGTACTTC. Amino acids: CASSFSWTSGKQETQYF.

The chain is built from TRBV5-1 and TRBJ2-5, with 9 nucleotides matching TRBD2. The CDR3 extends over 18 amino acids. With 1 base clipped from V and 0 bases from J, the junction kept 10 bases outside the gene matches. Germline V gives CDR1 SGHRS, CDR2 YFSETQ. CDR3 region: CASSLLPSGNPYQETQYF. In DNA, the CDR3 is TGCGCCAGCAGCTTGCTCCCTAGCGGGAATCCATACCAAGAGACCCAGTACTTC.

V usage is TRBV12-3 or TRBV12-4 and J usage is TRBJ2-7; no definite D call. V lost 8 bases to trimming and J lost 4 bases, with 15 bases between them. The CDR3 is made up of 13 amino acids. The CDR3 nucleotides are TGTGCCAGCGGAAGCGACGGCCAATACGAGCAGTACTTC. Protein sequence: CASGSDGQYEQYF.

The CDR3 sequence is CSARDRRGKIQQFF. The CDR3 nucleotides read TGCAGTGCTAGAGATAGGCGGGGAAAAATTCAGCAGTTCTTC. This chain links TRBV20-1 with TRBJ2-1; a weak D match, TRBD2 (6 bases). CDR3 length: 14 amino acids. V lost 0 bases, J lost 11 bases, and 17 bases lay in between. Germline lookup yields CDR1 DFQATT and CDR2 SNEGSKA (reference sequence).

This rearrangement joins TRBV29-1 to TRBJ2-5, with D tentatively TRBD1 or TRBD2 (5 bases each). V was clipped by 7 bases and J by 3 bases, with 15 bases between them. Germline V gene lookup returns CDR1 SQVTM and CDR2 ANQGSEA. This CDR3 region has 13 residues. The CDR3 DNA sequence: TGCAGCGCCGGTGGGGGAAGGGAAGAGACCCAGTACTTC. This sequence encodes CSAGGGREETQYF.

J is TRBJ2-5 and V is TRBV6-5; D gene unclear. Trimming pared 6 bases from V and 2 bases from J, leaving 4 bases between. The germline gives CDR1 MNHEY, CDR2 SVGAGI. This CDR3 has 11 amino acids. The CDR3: CASRHQETQYF. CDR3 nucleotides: TGTGCCAGCAGACATCAAGAGACCCAGTACTTC.

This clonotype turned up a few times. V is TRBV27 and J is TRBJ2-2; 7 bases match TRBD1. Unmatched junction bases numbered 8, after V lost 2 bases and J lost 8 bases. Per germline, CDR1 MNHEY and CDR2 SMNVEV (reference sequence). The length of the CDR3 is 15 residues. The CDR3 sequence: CASSLLWTGLGELFF. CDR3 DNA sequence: TGTGCCAGCAGTTTACTCTGGACAGGTCTGGGGGAGCTGTTTTTT.

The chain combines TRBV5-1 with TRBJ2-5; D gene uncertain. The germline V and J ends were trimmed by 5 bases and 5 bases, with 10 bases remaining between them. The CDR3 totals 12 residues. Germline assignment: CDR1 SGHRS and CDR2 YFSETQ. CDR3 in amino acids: CASREDRETQYF. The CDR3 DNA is TGCGCCAGCAGGGAAGACCGGGAGACCCAGTACTTC.

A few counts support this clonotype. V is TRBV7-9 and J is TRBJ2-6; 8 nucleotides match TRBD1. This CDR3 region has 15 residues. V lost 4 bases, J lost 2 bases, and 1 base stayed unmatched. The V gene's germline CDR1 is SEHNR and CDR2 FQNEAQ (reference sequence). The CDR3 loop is CASSWTGTGANVLTF. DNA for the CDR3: TGTGCCAGCAGCTGGACAGGGACTGGGGCCAACGTCCTGACTTTC.

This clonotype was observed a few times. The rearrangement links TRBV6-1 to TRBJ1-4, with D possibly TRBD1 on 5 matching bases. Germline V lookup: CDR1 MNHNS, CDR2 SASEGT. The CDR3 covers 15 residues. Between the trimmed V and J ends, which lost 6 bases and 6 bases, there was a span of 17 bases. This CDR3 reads CASSAKQRQYEKLFF. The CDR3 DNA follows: TGTGCCAGCAGCGCCAAACAGAGACAGTATGAAAAACTGTTTTTT.

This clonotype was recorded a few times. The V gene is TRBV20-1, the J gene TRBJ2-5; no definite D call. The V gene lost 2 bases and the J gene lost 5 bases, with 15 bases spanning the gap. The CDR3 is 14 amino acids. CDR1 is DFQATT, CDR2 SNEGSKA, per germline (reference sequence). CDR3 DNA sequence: TGCAGTGCTAGAACGTCGGTGGCGGCGGAGACCCAGTACTTC. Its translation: CSARTSVAAETQYF.

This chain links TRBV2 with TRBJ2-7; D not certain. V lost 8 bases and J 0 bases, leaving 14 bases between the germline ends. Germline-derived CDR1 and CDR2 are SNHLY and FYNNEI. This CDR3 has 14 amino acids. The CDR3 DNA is TGTGCCAGCCGACTGAGCGTGAGCTCCTACGAGCAGTACTTC. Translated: CASRLSVSSYEQYF.

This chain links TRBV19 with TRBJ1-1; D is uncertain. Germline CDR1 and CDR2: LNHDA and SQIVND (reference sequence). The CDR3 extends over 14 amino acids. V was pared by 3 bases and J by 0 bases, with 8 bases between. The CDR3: CASSILGVNTEAFF. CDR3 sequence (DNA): TGTGCCAGTAGTATTTTAGGAGTGAACACTGAAGCTTTCTTT.

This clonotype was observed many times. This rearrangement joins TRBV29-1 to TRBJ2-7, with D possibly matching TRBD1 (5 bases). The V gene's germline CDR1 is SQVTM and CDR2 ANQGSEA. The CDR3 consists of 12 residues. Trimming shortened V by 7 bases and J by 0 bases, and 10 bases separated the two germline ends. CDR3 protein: CSGQTDSYEQYF. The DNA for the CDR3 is TGCAGCGGTCAGACAGACTCCTACGAGCAGTACTTC.

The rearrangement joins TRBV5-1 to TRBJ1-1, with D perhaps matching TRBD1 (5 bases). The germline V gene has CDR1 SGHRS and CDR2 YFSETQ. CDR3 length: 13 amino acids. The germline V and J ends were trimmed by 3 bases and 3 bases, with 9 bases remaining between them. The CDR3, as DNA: TGCGCCAGCAGCTGGACAACCGACACTGAAGCTTTCTTT. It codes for CASSWTTDTEAFF.

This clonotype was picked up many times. The CDR3 sequence is CASTLGTLNLNEQFF. Written as DNA, the CDR3 is TGTGCCAGCACCCTCGGGACGTTAAATCTCAATGAGCAGTTCTTC. This rearrangement joins TRBV12-3 or TRBV12-4 to TRBJ2-1; D possibly matches TRBD1 or TRBD2 (5 bases each). The ends were cut back, 7 bases at V and 6 bases at J, with 19 bases in the middle. The CDR3 has 15 amino acids.